This T cell receptor beta chain was recorded in a study of blood T cell repertoires in COVID-19. Some clones are missing from TCRdb's copy, which holds only in-frame ones; the method was immunoSEQ multiplex PCR. This sample has roughly 340,000 clones, with 87% found just once. Trimming removed 5 bases from V and 9 bases from J; junction bases left unmatched: 11. Germline CDR1 is ENHRY and CDR2 is SYGVKD. The CDR3 has 15 residues. The material sequenced was PBMCs or T cells enriched from blood (not recorded which). The source is a man aged 35 to 55 in a cohort exposed to, infected with or recovered from COVID-19 (not recorded which). V and J are TRBV10-3 and TRBJ1-3, with 9 bases identical to TRBD1. The CDR3 DNA follows: TGTGCCATCAGTTCTGGGGGACAGGGTCAGTCCACCATATATTTT. Amino acid sequence: CAISSGGQGQSTIYF.